This record looks at one T cell receptor beta chain sequence and its context. This specimen comes from a study of cytomegalovirus exposure and HLA in healthy donors. Germline trimming cut 4 bases from V and 0 bases from J; bases unmatched to any gene: 3. Germline V gene sequence: CDR1 LGHNA, CDR2 YNFKEQ. This CDR3 comprises 15 residues. PCR used 60 Vbeta primers and 13 Jbeta primers. Libraries were prepared by immunoSEQ multiplex PCR; TCRdb keeps only in-frame clonotypes and omits some of them. The sample lists about 180,000 clones, around 80% seen once, with approximately 2% in the top ten. This sequence originates from a woman in her 30s in good health and CMV-seronegative. The chain employs TRBV4-2 and TRBJ1-5; TRBD1 aligns across 7 bases. The sequenced sample consisted of PBMCs. The CDR3 nucleotides read TGTGCCAGCAGCCGACAGGGATATAGCAATCAGCCCCAGCATTTT. Translated, it gives CASSRQGYSNQPQHF.